The rows below give T cell receptor beta chains drawn from one sample of a study of Ad26.COV2.S vaccination and SARS-CoV-2 variants. Using immunoSEQ multiplex PCR, the repertoire was profiled, and TCRdb retains in-frame clones only, with some absent. Of roughly 400,000 clones listed, 80% to 95% are singletons. Source: peripheral blood, taken in a trial of Ad26.COV2.S vaccine versus placebo. All receptors derive from a person between 18 and 65 years old who received the Ad26.COV2.S COVID-19 vaccine or a placebo. CDR3s include the opening cysteine and the closing phenylalanine or tryptophan. D genes are given only for firm matches. Clone size is not always given. Where it is, it says once, few, many or a class for expanded clones.

abundance: once
v_gene: TRBV7-9
d_gene: -
j_gene: TRBJ2-1
CDR3nt: TGTGCCAGCAGCCTCCAAGAAAGGGAGCAGTTCTTC
CDR3aa: CASSLQEREQFF

abundance: once
v_gene: TRBV4-2
d_gene: -
j_gene: TRBJ1-1
CDR3nt: TGTGCCAGCAGCCGAGGAGGCAGAGGCACTGAAGCTTTCTTT
CDR3aa: CASSRGGRGTEAFF

abundance: -
v_gene: TRBV3-1/TRBV3-2
d_gene: TRBD1
j_gene: TRBJ1-4
CDR3nt: TGTGCCAGCAGCCAAGTGACAGGGTGGGCTGAAAAACTGTTTTTT
CDR3aa: CASSQVTGWAEKLFF

abundance: -
v_gene: TRBV14
d_gene: TRBD1
j_gene: TRBJ2-3
CDR3nt: TGTGCCAGCAGCCTGTACCTCCGGGACAGGGAGAAAGATACGCAGTATTTT
CDR3aa: CASSLYLRDREKDTQYF

abundance: -
v_gene: TRBV4-3
d_gene: -
j_gene: TRBJ2-2
CDR3nt: TGCGCCAGCAGCCAAGCCCTAGCCGGGGAGCTGTTTTTT
CDR3aa: CASSQALAGELFF

abundance: -
v_gene: TRBV6-2/TRBV6-3
d_gene: TRBD2
j_gene: TRBJ2-5
CDR3nt: TGTGCCAGCAGTTACGGTACTAGCGGGACCCAAGAGACCCAGTACTTC
CDR3aa: CASSYGTSGTQETQYF

abundance: -
v_gene: TRBV7-2
d_gene: -
j_gene: TRBJ2-5
CDR3nt: TGTGCCAGCAGCTTTTTAGTGCAAGAGACCCAGTACTTC
CDR3aa: CASSFLVQETQYF

abundance: -
v_gene: TRBV5-4
d_gene: TRBD1
j_gene: TRBJ2-6
CDR3nt: TGTGCCAGCAGTTCCGGACAGGCGAGCAGCTCTGGGGCCAACGTCCTGACTTTC
CDR3aa: CASSSGQASSSGANVLTF

abundance: -
v_gene: TRBV5-8
d_gene: TRBD2
j_gene: TRBJ2-5
CDR3nt: TGTGCCAGCAGCTCGACTAGCGGGTACACCCAGTACTTC
CDR3aa: CASSSTSGYTQYF

abundance: -
v_gene: TRBV15
d_gene: -
j_gene: TRBJ1-3
CDR3nt: TGTGCCACCAGCCAGGGACTCCCGGGAAACACCATATATTTT
CDR3aa: CATSQGLPGNTIYF

abundance: -
v_gene: TRBV7-9
d_gene: -
j_gene: TRBJ2-7
CDR3nt: TGTGCCAGTATCCCCGACGCGTCCTACGAGCAGTACTTC
CDR3aa: CASIPDASYEQYF

abundance: -
v_gene: TRBV10-1
d_gene: TRBD1
j_gene: TRBJ1-1
CDR3nt: TGCGCCATCATAGAACCACAGGACAGGATGAACACTGAAGCTTTCTTT
CDR3aa: CAIIEPQDRMNTEAFF

abundance: once
v_gene: TRBV5-1
d_gene: -
j_gene: TRBJ2-5
CDR3nt: TGCGCCAGCAGCTCGACGAGGGCCTTGGCCCAAGAGACCCAGTACTTC
CDR3aa: CASSSTRALAQETQYF

abundance: once
v_gene: TRBV7-9
d_gene: TRBD1
j_gene: TRBJ2-7
CDR3nt: TGTGCCAGCAGCGCTAGACAGGGGCCCTACGAGCAGTACTTC
CDR3aa: CASSARQGPYEQYF

abundance: few
v_gene: TRBV15
d_gene: -
j_gene: TRBJ1-6
CDR3nt: TGTGCCACCAGCACCGCGGACAGTGAATCACCCCTCCACTTT
CDR3aa: CATSTADSESPLHF

abundance: -
v_gene: TRBV21-1
d_gene: -
j_gene: TRBJ2-5
CDR3nt: TGTGCCAGCAGCAAAGAGTTCGCGGCAGGGGAGACCCAGTACTTC
CDR3aa: CASSKEFAAGETQYF

abundance: -
v_gene: TRBV5-1
d_gene: TRBD2
j_gene: TRBJ2-1
CDR3nt: TGCGCCAGCAGCTTGGGGGCGGGAGTTCATGAGCAGTTCTTC
CDR3aa: CASSLGAGVHEQFF

abundance: -
v_gene: TRBV20-1
d_gene: TRBD2
j_gene: TRBJ2-3
CDR3nt: TGCAGTGCTAGTGCCGGGAGGGCCGGAAAGTTCGGAACAGATACGCAGTATTTT
CDR3aa: CSASAGRAGKFGTDTQYF

abundance: -
v_gene: TRBV6-2/TRBV6-3
d_gene: -
j_gene: TRBJ2-7
CDR3nt: TGTGCCAGCAGTTACTCGTTGAGTAACGAGCAGTACTTC
CDR3aa: CASSYSLSNEQYF

abundance: -
v_gene: TRBV3-1/TRBV3-2
d_gene: TRBD1
j_gene: TRBJ1-1
CDR3nt: TGTGCCAGCAGCCAAGGGACAGGAGTCACTGAAGCTTTCTTT
CDR3aa: CASSQGTGVTEAFF

abundance: -
v_gene: TRBV7-8
d_gene: -
j_gene: TRBJ1-3
CDR3nt: TGTGCCAGCAGCCCAGACAGGATTGGAAACACCATATATTTT
CDR3aa: CASSPDRIGNTIYF

abundance: few
v_gene: TRBV7-7
d_gene: -
j_gene: TRBJ1-5
CDR3nt: TGTGCCAGCAGCTTAGAGGACAGCACCTTATATAGCAATCAGCCCCAGCATTTT
CDR3aa: CASSLEDSTLYSNQPQHF

abundance: -
v_gene: TRBV19
d_gene: -
j_gene: TRBJ1-6
CDR3nt: TGTGCCAGTAGTTTTCAGGGGAAATCATCACCCCTCCACTTT
CDR3aa: CASSFQGKSSPLHF

abundance: -
v_gene: TRBV4-2
d_gene: -
j_gene: TRBJ2-5
CDR3nt: TGTGCCAGCAGCCAAGAGGACTTTGGTGGGACCCAGTACTTC
CDR3aa: CASSQEDFGGTQYF

abundance: -
v_gene: TRBV19
d_gene: -
j_gene: TRBJ2-5
CDR3nt: TGTGCCAGTAGTGCCCAAGAGACCCAGTACTTC
CDR3aa: CASSAQETQYF

abundance: -
v_gene: TRBV12-3/TRBV12-4
d_gene: -
j_gene: TRBJ1-1
CDR3nt: TGTGCCAGCAGTTTAGCTCTCTCGCTTTCTGCTTTCTTT
CDR3aa: CASSLALSLSAFF

abundance: -
v_gene: TRBV27
d_gene: TRBD2
j_gene: TRBJ2-5
CDR3nt: TGTGCCAGCAGTCCCGGGTCTAGCGGGAGTGGGGAGACCCAGTACTTC
CDR3aa: CASSPGSSGSGETQYF

abundance: -
v_gene: TRBV7-8
d_gene: -
j_gene: TRBJ2-7
CDR3nt: TGTGCCAGCAGCTCACTAACCGGGACCACTGCAGAGCAGTACTTC
CDR3aa: CASSSLTGTTAEQYF

abundance: -
v_gene: TRBV4-2
d_gene: TRBD2
j_gene: TRBJ2-2
CDR3nt: TGTGCCAGCAGCCTTGGGACTAGCGGGGGGGAGAACACCGGGGAGCTGTTTTTT
CDR3aa: CASSLGTSGGENTGELFF

abundance: many
v_gene: TRBV6-6
d_gene: -
j_gene: TRBJ1-5
CDR3nt: TGTGCCAGCAGTTACTCTGGAGAGGGGATTCAGCCCCAGCATTTT
CDR3aa: CASSYSGEGIQPQHF

abundance: -
v_gene: TRBV7-2
d_gene: -
j_gene: TRBJ2-7
CDR3nt: TGTGCCAGCAGCTTAGTGGCAGGGCACGAGCAGTACTTC
CDR3aa: CASSLVAGHEQYF